Following are 30 T cell receptor beta chains from one sample sequenced in a study of blood T cell repertoires in COVID-19. The repertoire was sequenced with immunoSEQ multiplex PCR; TCRdb's copy has only in-frame clones and lacks some. This sample has roughly 200,000 clones, with 70% to 90% found just once. What was sequenced was peripheral blood. Source of these receptors: a man aged 40-50 years with active or convalescent COVID-19.

The chain links TRBV19 to TRBJ2-1, with 8 bases fitting TRBD1. V lost 5 bases to trimming and J lost 9 bases; unmatched junction nucleotides: 6. The CDR3 is 13 amino acids. Germline CDR1 reads LNHDA; CDR2 reads SQIVND (reference sequence). CDR3 sequence reads: CASSPDRVGEQFF. The CDR3 region has the DNA TGTGCCAGTAGTCCGGACAGGGTGGGTGAGCAGTTCTTC.

This clone was picked up one time. V gene TRBV24-1 combines with J gene TRBJ2-2; possibly TRBD2 for D (6 bases). The CDR3 is 13 residues long. V lost 4 bases to trimming and J lost 4 bases, with 6 bases between them. Germline V gives CDR1 KGHDR, CDR2 SFDVKD. The CDR3 here is CATSEGGTGELFF. The CDR3 DNA reads TGTGCCACCAGTGAGGGGGGCACCGGGGAGCTGTTTTTT.

The chain employs TRBV4-3 and TRBJ2-5; D is perhaps TRBD2 (6 bases). This CDR3 contains 14 residues. Germline CDR1 is LGHNA and CDR2 is YSLEER. V was clipped by 1 base and J by 5 bases, with 11 bases between them. CDR3 coding DNA: TGCGCCAGCAGCCAAGCCGCCCGGGGGGAGACCCAGTACTTC. This translates into CASSQAARGETQYF.

The chain couples TRBV12-3 or TRBV12-4 to TRBJ1-2; 8 nucleotides align to TRBD1. The CDR3 is 13 amino acids. The V and J ends lost 6 bases and 8 bases, in that order; junction bases with no gene match: 8. CDR3 in amino acids: CASSQTGAGGYTF. The CDR3 DNA follows: TGTGCCAGCAGCCAGACAGGGGCTGGCGGCTACACCTTC.

This clone came up a few times. The chain uses TRBV6-1 and TRBJ1-5; 7 bases align to TRBD1. This CDR3 spans 15 amino acids. Germline lookup yields CDR1 MNHNS and CDR2 SASEGT. Trimming cost V 3 bases and J 7 bases; bases outside gene matches: 9. The CDR3: CASSDPDRVRQPQHF. Here the CDR3 DNA reads TGTGCCAGCAGTGACCCCGACAGGGTGAGGCAGCCCCAGCATTTT.

This chain joins TRBV18 and TRBJ2-1, with 10 bases matching TRBD2. V lost 4 bases, J lost 6 bases, and 6 bases stayed unmatched. Germline loops: CDR1 KGHSH, CDR2 LQKENI. The CDR3 extends over 15 amino acids. This CDR3 reads CASSLIAGGGNEQFF. The CDR3 DNA sequence: TGTGCCAGCTCACTCATAGCGGGGGGAGGCAATGAGCAGTTCTTC.

This chain links TRBV4-1 with TRBJ1-3, with 9 bases lining up with TRBD1. This CDR3 comprises 17 residues. Germline loops: CDR1 MGHRA, CDR2 YSYEKL. The J segment lost 4 bases and the V segment lost 4 bases, leaving 11 bases of the junction unmatched. The CDR3 DNA sequence: TGCGCCAGCAGCCTAGACTACGGACAGGGGCTCGGAAACACCATATATTTT. It encodes CASSLDYGQGLGNTIYF.

The chain recombines TRBV6-4 with TRBJ2-1; 13 nucleotides line up with TRBD2. Germline CDR1 and CDR2: MRHNA and SNTAGT. J gave up 10 bases and V 6 bases, and 9 bases lay outside the gene matches. The CDR3 totals 15 residues. The CDR3 DNA is TGTGCCAGCAGCCTACTAGCGGGGGGGCTTAGCGAGCAGTTCTTC. This codes for CASSLLAGGLSEQFF.

Details on this clone: The sample holds other DNA sequences that translate to the same CDR3. The J gene is TRBJ1-1, the V gene TRBV28, with D perhaps TRBD1 (6 bases). Germline-derived CDR1 and CDR2 are MDHEN and SYDVKM. The CDR3 runs 13 residues. Trimming stripped 11 bases from V and 1 base from J, with 14 bases between. The CDR3 here is CAGLDRGNTEAFF. The CDR3 DNA sequence: TGTGCCGGCTTGGACAGAGGGAACACTGAAGCTTTCTTT.

Note on this clone: Other DNA variants within this sample encode the same CDR3. The chain has TRBV13 and TRBJ1-2; D is unresolved. CDR1 PRHDT and CDR2 FYEKMQ come from the germline V gene (reference sequence). CDR3 length equals 12 residues. V was pared by 5 bases and J by 4 bases, with 8 bases between. The CDR3 bases are TGTGCCAGCAGCCTGGGCGTCTATGGCTACACCTTC. This encodes CASSLGVYGYTF.

CDR3 DNA sequence: TGTGCCACCTTTACGACTGCGAACTATGGCTACACCTTC. Encoded protein: CATFTTANYGYTF. The rearrangement links TRBV2 to TRBJ1-2; D gene uncertain. This CDR3 is 13 amino acids long. The V end was cut by 10 bases, the J end by 2 bases, with 14 bases between. Germline CDR1 and CDR2: SNHLY and FYNNEI. Full variable domain (rest looked up from reference TRBV2 and TRBJ1-2): EPEVTQTPSHQVTQMGQEVILRCVPISNHLYFYWYRQILGQKVEFLVSFYNNEISEKSEIFDDQFSVERPDGSNFTLKIRSTKLEDSAMYFCATFTTANYGYTFGSGTRLTVV.

This chain uses TRBV24-1 with TRBJ2-5; D is unresolved. V was shortened by 3 bases and J by 5 bases, with 9 bases between the two germline ends. The CDR3 covers 13 residues. Germline V CDR1 and CDR2: KGHDR, SFDVKD. CDR3 in DNA: TGTGCCACCAGTGATAGAGGCTGGGAGACCCAGTACTTC. Encoded protein: CATSDRGWETQYF.

The chain has TRBV28 and TRBJ1-1; 8 nucleotides line up with TRBD1. J lost 2 bases, V lost 4 bases, and 3 bases had no gene match. The germline V gene encodes CDR1 MDHEN and CDR2 SYDVKM. The CDR3 covers 14 residues. The CDR3 here is CASSSTGDNTEAFF. Written as DNA, the CDR3 is TGTGCCAGCAGTTCGACAGGGGATAACACTGAAGCTTTCTTT.

V and J are TRBV19 and TRBJ1-1; a weak D match, TRBD1 (6 bases). The CDR3 has 15 amino acids. V shed 5 bases and J shed 5 bases, with 18 bases lying between them. Germline loops: CDR1 LNHDA, CDR2 SQIVND (reference sequence). CDR3 loop: CASSLTGNGETEAFF. CDR3 DNA sequence: TGTGCCAGTAGTTTAACAGGGAATGGAGAAACTGAAGCTTTCTTT.

The rearrangement links TRBV11-2 to TRBJ2-7; unclear D gene. The germline V gene has CDR1 SGHAT and CDR2 FQNNGV. Trimming removed 5 bases at V and 4 bases at J, with 6 bases between. CDR3 size: 11 residues. This CDR3 reads CASSRVYEQYF. The CDR3 DNA reads TGTGCCAGCAGCCGTGTTTACGAGCAGTACTTC.

V and J are TRBV15 and TRBJ2-7, with D maybe TRBD2 (6 bases). V lost 3 bases, J lost 0 bases, and 12 bases lay in between. Germline CDR1 and CDR2: LNHNV and YYDKDF (reference sequence). The CDR3 extends over 15 amino acids. This chain's CDR3 is CATSRISDYSYEQYF. The DNA of the CDR3 is TGTGCCACCAGCAGGATCTCGGACTACTCCTACGAGCAGTACTTC.

The chain carries TRBV5-1 and TRBJ1-2, with 7 nucleotides matching TRBD1. Trimming took 4 bases from V and 2 from J; bases not matched to a gene: 8. The germline CDR1 and CDR2 sequences are SGHRS and YFSETQ. The CDR3 spans 15 residues. For the CDR3, the DNA is TGCGCCAGCAGCGCACCGGGACAGACAAACTATGGCTACACCTTC. This sequence encodes CASSAPGQTNYGYTF.

The rearrangement uses TRBV7-2 and TRBJ1-2; 7 bases are shared with TRBD1. Trimming at V came to 4 bases and at J to 3 bases, leaving 5 bases not matched to a gene. The CDR3 is 14 amino acids. The V gene's germline CDR1 is SGHTA and CDR2 FQGNSA. The CDR3 DNA sequence: TGTGCCAGCAGCTCCCACAGGGGAGACTATGGCTACACCTTC. Translation: CASSSHRGDYGYTF.

This rearrangement joins TRBV9 to TRBJ1-6; D is uncertain. The CDR3 totals 15 residues. Germline V lookup: CDR1 SGDLS, CDR2 YYNGEE. V was pared by 1 base and J by 4 bases, with 9 bases between. The CDR3 spells CASSVTDLYNSPLHF. The CDR3 DNA sequence: TGTGCCAGCAGCGTAACAGATTTGTATAATTCACCCCTCCACTTT. Together with reference TRBV9 and TRBJ1-6, the CDR3 gives the full variable domain: DSGVTQTPKHLITATGQRVTLRCSPRSGDLSVYWYQQSLDQGLQFLIQYYNGEERAKGNILERFSAQQFPDLHSELNLSSLELGDSALYFCASSVTDLYNSPLHFGNGTRLTVT.

This chain links TRBV4-1 with TRBJ2-5, with D perhaps matching TRBD2 (5 bases). Trimming pared 1 base from V and 5 bases from J, leaving 14 bases between. The CDR3 runs 15 residues. Germline CDR1 and CDR2: MGHRA and YSYEKL. CDR3 bases: TGCGCCAGCAGCCAAGGTGGTAGCGTCAGCGAGACCCAGTACTTC. It translates to CASSQGGSVSETQYF.

This chain joins TRBV19 and TRBJ2-1; 12 bases fit TRBD2. J gave up 3 bases and V 5 bases, and 5 bases lay outside the gene matches. This CDR3 is built from 16 residues. Germline V gene lookup returns CDR1 LNHDA and CDR2 SQIVND (reference sequence). The CDR3 loop is CASSFWTSGVYNEQFF. The CDR3 region has the DNA TGTGCCAGTAGTTTTTGGACTAGCGGGGTCTACAATGAGCAGTTCTTC.

This clone was seen a single time. This chain links TRBV24-1 with TRBJ2-2; D may be TRBD2 (5 bases). The germline V and J ends were trimmed by 1 base and 3 bases, with 17 bases remaining between them. Germline V gene sequence: CDR1 KGHDR, CDR2 SFDVKD. The CDR3 consists of 18 residues. This CDR3 is CATSDFGIKRADTGELFF. The CDR3 DNA follows: TGTGCCACCAGTGATTTCGGGATAAAGAGGGCAGACACCGGGGAGCTGTTTTTT.

As to this clone: Within the sample, other DNA sequences also encode this same CDR3. This chain links TRBV13 with TRBJ1-5; TRBD1 might be the D (6 bases). This CDR3 spans 16 amino acids. V lost 0 bases and J lost 4, with 13 bases in between. Germline V gene data show CDR1 as PRHDT and CDR2 as FYEKMQ (reference sequence). DNA for the CDR3: TGTGCCAGCAGCTTAGGGGCAAGGGGGAGAAATCAGCCCCAGCATTTT. Translation gives CASSLGARGRNQPQHF.

The chain links TRBV19 to TRBJ2-1; maybe TRBD1 (5 bases). CDR3 length equals 15 residues. Germline lookup yields CDR1 LNHDA and CDR2 SQIVND (reference sequence). Trimming shortened V by 2 bases and J by 5 bases, and 13 bases separated the two germline ends. CDR3 loop: CASSIMSGIDNEQFF. The CDR3 nucleotides are TGTGCCAGTAGTATAATGTCAGGGATCGACAATGAGCAGTTCTTC.

The chain joins TRBV12-3 or TRBV12-4 to TRBJ1-5; 9 bases are a match to TRBD1. Germline trimming cut 8 bases from V and 7 bases from J; bases unmatched to any gene: 6. The CDR3 has 13 amino acids. DNA of the CDR3: TGTGCCAGCCGACAGGGGGTGGGACAGCCCCAGCATTTT. Translated, it gives CASRQGVGQPQHF.

The CDR3 loop reads CATSREEGRYNSPLHF. DNA for the CDR3: TGTGCCACCAGCAGAGAAGAGGGGAGGTATAATTCACCCCTCCACTTT. The chain carries TRBV15 and TRBJ1-6; D may be TRBD1 (5 bases). Germline CDR1 LNHNV, CDR2 YYDKDF (reference sequence). The CDR3 is 16 amino acids. V was shortened by 0 bases and J by 4 bases, with 10 bases between the two germline ends.

This clone was detected a few times. V usage is TRBV30 and J usage is TRBJ2-5, with 8 bases that match TRBD2. The CDR3 extends over 15 amino acids. The germline gives CDR1 GTSNPN, CDR2 SVGIG (reference sequence). V lost 2 bases, J lost 5 bases, and 10 bases stayed unmatched. The CDR3 is CAWSSRTSTGETQYF. CDR3 nucleotide sequence: TGTGCCTGGAGTTCCCGGACTAGCACCGGGGAGACCCAGTACTTC.

This chain joins TRBV5-4 and TRBJ2-6, with no clear D. Trimming shortened V by 4 bases and J by 0 bases, and 8 bases separated the two germline ends. This CDR3 contains 15 residues. Germline values: CDR1 SGHNT, CDR2 YYREEE (reference sequence). As DNA, the CDR3 is TGTGCCAGCAGCCCGCCGGTCTCTGGGGCCAACGTCCTGACTTTC. Amino acids: CASSPPVSGANVLTF.

The gene calls are TRBV7-8 and TRBJ2-1; D gene ambiguous. Germline assignment: CDR1 SGHVS and CDR2 FQNEAQ. The germline V and J ends were trimmed by 4 bases and 2 bases, with 6 bases remaining between them. This CDR3 comprises 13 residues. The CDR3 DNA sequence: TGTGCCAGCAGCTCAGAAACCTACAATGAGCAGTTCTTC. Translation: CASSSETYNEQFF.

This chain uses TRBV27 with TRBJ2-7; 11 positions match TRBD1. The V gene's germline CDR1 is MNHEY and CDR2 SMNVEV (reference sequence). V was pared by 5 bases and J by 3 bases, with 6 bases of the junction left unmatched. The length of the CDR3 is 15 residues. CDR3 residues: CASSLSGQGVYEQYF. As DNA, the CDR3 is TGTGCCAGCAGTCTCTCGGGACAGGGGGTCTACGAGCAGTACTTC.